This T cell receptor beta chain comes out of a study of blood T cell repertoires in COVID-19. TCRdb's copy holds only in-frame clones and misses some; the assay was immunoSEQ multiplex PCR. The sample includes some 210,000 clones, 65% to 90% of them seen just once. Germline values: CDR1 SGHTA, CDR2 FQGNSA. Deletions cut 2 bases from V and 6 bases from J, with 16 bases between. This CDR3 spans 15 amino acids. J is TRBJ1-2 and V is TRBV7-2; D perhaps matches TRBD1 (5 bases). This TCR was sampled from a woman between 50 and 59 years old with acute COVID-19. The sequenced material came from PBMCs or T cells enriched from blood (not recorded which). The CDR3 protein is CASSLQPAGIHGYTF. As DNA, the CDR3 is TGTGCCAGCAGCTTACAGCCGGCAGGGATACATGGCTACACCTTC.